This TCR beta chain was sequenced for a study of blood T cell repertoires in COVID-19. Study-level information: Whether acute or convalescent, the COVID-19 samples came from the United States, Italy and Spain.

Authors' methods: Reference gene primer amplification yielded estimated nucleated cell counts. The data were produced by immunoSEQ multiplex PCR, yet TCRdb's version contains in-frame clones alone and is incomplete. For V, J and clone size, that table is used; D and trimming come from the DNA. The table records about 54,000 clones, more than 70% of them present only once. CDR3 size: 13 residues. Germline lookup yields CDR1 SGHAT and CDR2 FQNNGV. Trimming took 5 bases from V and 4 from J, leaving 12 bases between them. V gene TRBV11-2 combines with J gene TRBJ2-7; TRBD2 is a possible D gene (5 bases). This clonotype was sampled from a man aged 55-75 years with active COVID-19. Sequences were obtained from peripheral blood. The CDR3 loop reads CASSPGFLYEQYF. The CDR3 DNA sequence: TGTGCCAGCAGCCCGGGGTTTCTTTACGAGCAGTACTTC.